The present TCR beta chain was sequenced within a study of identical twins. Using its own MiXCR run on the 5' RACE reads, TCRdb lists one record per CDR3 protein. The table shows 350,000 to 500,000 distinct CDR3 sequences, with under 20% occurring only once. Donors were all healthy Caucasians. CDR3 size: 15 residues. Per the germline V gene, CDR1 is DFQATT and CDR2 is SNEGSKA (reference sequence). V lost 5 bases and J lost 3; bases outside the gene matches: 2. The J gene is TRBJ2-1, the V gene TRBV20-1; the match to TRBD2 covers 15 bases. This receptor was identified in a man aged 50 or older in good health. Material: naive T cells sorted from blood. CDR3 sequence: CSAGLAGGVYNEQFF. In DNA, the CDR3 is TGCAGTGCTGGACTAGCGGGAGGGGTCTACAATGAGCAGTTCTTC.